These T cell receptor beta chains were read from a single sample in a study of blood T cells in healthy people across ages. TCRdb analysed the 5' RACE reads with MiXCR anew, one entry per CDR3 protein. Among 1.5 million to 2 million distinct CDR3 sequences listed, about 28% were seen once. The sequencing input was blood. Source of these receptors: a woman in her twenties or thirties in good health. Both conserved end residues are part of each CDR3. A D gene is named only where the DNA matches it firmly. The size entry is marked missing in some rows and otherwise reads once, few, many or a size class.

CDR3 DNA	CDR3 protein	CDR3 length	clone size	V gene	D gene	J gene
TGTGCCAGCAGCTTAGGCAGCGGACCCTACAATGAGCAGTTCTTC	CASSLGSGPYNEQFF	15	-	TRBV11-2	-	TRBJ2-1
TGTGCCAGCAGCCCTGACAGGTCCGATCAGCCCCAGCATTTT	CASSPDRSDQPQHF	14	-	TRBV12-3/TRBV12-4	-	TRBJ1-5
TGTGCCAGCACCATACTAGGAAGCATTCAGTACTTC	CASTILGSIQYF	12	many	TRBV11-2	-	TRBJ2-4
TGCAGTGCTAGAGATCCCGTCCCCTCTGGGGCCAACGTCCTGACTTTC	CSARDPVPSGANVLTF	16	-	TRBV20-1	-	TRBJ2-6
TGCGCCAGCAGCTTCGAGGGACAGCCCGTCGGCTATGGCTACACCTTC	CASSFEGQPVGYGYTF	16	-	TRBV5-1	TRBD1	TRBJ1-2
TGTGCCAGTTTCCGGGACACTGGCTACGAGCAGTACTTC	CASFRDTGYEQYF	13	-	TRBV2	-	TRBJ2-7
TGTGCCAGCAGCTTGGAATGGCCTTCCTACGAGCAGTACTTC	CASSLEWPSYEQYF	14	many	TRBV5-5	-	TRBJ2-7
TGTGCCAGCAGCTTAGTCGGGAACATTCAGTACTTC	CASSLVGNIQYF	12	-	TRBV7-2	-	TRBJ2-4
TGCGCCAGCAGGGCGACAGAGTACACAGATACGCAGTATTTT	CASRATEYTDTQYF	14	few	TRBV10-2	-	TRBJ2-3
TGTGCCACCATCTCGGGTCTCCAGGGCGAGCAGTACTTC	CATISGLQGEQYF	13	many	TRBV7-2	-	TRBJ2-7
TGTGCCAGCAGCCCACACGGTGGCGAAAACATTCAGTACTTC	CASSPHGGENIQYF	14	few	TRBV7-9	-	TRBJ2-4
TGCAGCGTTGAGGGAAGGTGGTCAGGGGGCTCCACTGAAGCTTTCTTT	CSVEGRWSGGSTEAFF	16	-	TRBV29-1	TRBD1	TRBJ1-1
TGTGCCAGCAGCGAGGGACGATTTACCCAGCATTTT	CASSEGRFTQHF	12	many	TRBV12-3/TRBV12-4	-	TRBJ1-5
TGTGCCAGCAGTTACTCGGGCAGGTCGGGCCGAGAGACCCAGTACTTC	CASSYSGRSGRETQYF	16	-	TRBV6-5	-	TRBJ2-5
TGCGCCAGCCTGGCCCCTAGCGGGGGAGAGTATTTT	CASLAPSGGEYF	12	few	TRBV10-2	TRBD2	TRBJ2-3
TGTGCCAGCAATCAGGGGGCGCCTCAGCCCCAGCATTTT	CASNQGAPQPQHF	13	few	TRBV12-3/TRBV12-4	TRBD1	TRBJ1-5
TGCAGTAAGACGGGACAGGGTCATAATTCACCCCTCCACTTT	CSKTGQGHNSPLHF	14	many	TRBV20-1	TRBD1	TRBJ1-6
TGTGCCAGCAGCCCCCGTCGCCGAGATACGCAGTATTTT	CASSPRRRDTQYF	13	few	TRBV11-2	-	TRBJ2-3
TGCAGCGCCTCCCGGACGGTCTCCTATGGCTACACCTTC	CSASRTVSYGYTF	13	many	TRBV29-1	-	TRBJ1-2
TGCAGTGCTCCCGAGGGGGCTAACTATGGCTACACCTTC	CSAPEGANYGYTF	13	few	TRBV20-1	-	TRBJ1-2
TGCAGTGCCCTTTTAGTCGGGAACCCTGAAGCTTTCTTT	CSALLVGNPEAFF	13	once	TRBV20-1	-	TRBJ1-1
TGTGCCAGCAGTTCGGACAGGGGGCAAGGGACCCAGTACTTC	CASSSDRGQGTQYF	14	few	TRBV2	TRBD1	TRBJ2-5
TGTGCCAGCAGCGTGTCCGGGACAGGGAACGAGCAGTACTTC	CASSVSGTGNEQYF	14	few	TRBV9	TRBD1	TRBJ2-7
TGCGCCAGCAGCTCGGAGGGACAGGGCAACTATGGCTACACCTTC	CASSSEGQGNYGYTF	15	few	TRBV5-1	TRBD1	TRBJ1-2
TGCAGCGTTGACTATGGCTACACCTTC	CSVDYGYTF	9	many	TRBV29-1	-	TRBJ1-2
TGCAGCGTTGAAGACCCGGGGGGAGCCCTTGTCACAGATACGCAGTATTTT	CSVEDPGGALVTDTQYF	17	-	TRBV29-1	TRBD2	TRBJ2-3
TGTGCCAGCAGCGGTAAGGATGAGCAGTTCTTC	CASSGKDEQFF	11	-	TRBV7-9	-	TRBJ2-1
TGTGCCAGCAGTGCCACTATTGGGACAGGGAGCACTGAAGCTTTCTTT	CASSATIGTGSTEAFF	16	-	TRBV6-2/TRBV6-3	TRBD1	TRBJ1-1
TGTGCCAGCAGCGACTACCGGGACCCCCTCCACTTT	CASSDYRDPLHF	12	few	TRBV3-1	-	TRBJ1-6
TGTGCCAGCAGCCAAGACAGGCACTTCTATGGCTACACCTTC	CASSQDRHFYGYTF	14	few	TRBV14	-	TRBJ1-2
TGCGCCAGCAGGGAGACAGGGGACGTTTACAATGAGCAGTTCTTC	CASRETGDVYNEQFF	15	-	TRBV5-1	TRBD1	TRBJ2-1
TGTGCCAGCAGCGCCTTTTCGACAGGGAGCACTGAAGCTTTCTTT	CASSAFSTGSTEAFF	15	few	TRBV7-9	TRBD1	TRBJ1-1
TGTGCCAGCAGTACCGGACAGGGGTTCAGGGCTTTCTTT	CASSTGQGFRAFF	13	once	TRBV6-5	TRBD1	TRBJ1-1
TGTGCCAGCAGCTTAGCACCCTGGTCAGGGGAGGCCTACGAGCAGTACTTC	CASSLAPWSGEAYEQYF	17	-	TRBV7-2	-	TRBJ2-7
TGCAGTGCTAGAGTGGGGCTCTCGCAAGAGACCCAGTACTTC	CSARVGLSQETQYF	14	many	TRBV20-1	-	TRBJ2-5
TGTGCCAGCAGCTCTGACGGGCTGCGGGACAATGAGCGGTTCTTC	CASSSDGLRDNERFF	15	few	TRBV12-3/TRBV12-4	-	TRBJ2-1
TGCGCCAGCAGCGGGGGACAGGGGGTCAACACTGAAGCTTTCTTT	CASSGGQGVNTEAFF	15	few	TRBV5-1	TRBD1	TRBJ1-1
TGTGCCAGCAGTTCGACTCTCCAGAGCTCCTACAATGAGCAGTTCTTC	CASSSTLQSSYNEQFF	16	-	TRBV2	-	TRBJ2-1
TGTGCCACCAGTCCCGGACAGGGATTTATCCAGTACTTC	CATSPGQGFIQYF	13	few	TRBV24-1	TRBD1	TRBJ2-5
TGCAGCGTTGAAGGGTCCGTGAACACTGAAGCTTTCTTT	CSVEGSVNTEAFF	13	-	TRBV29-1	-	TRBJ1-1
TGTGCCAGCAGGCTACAGGGAGTGGGGACAGATGCGCAGTATTTT	CASRLQGVGTDAQYF	15	-	TRBV12-3/TRBV12-4	TRBD1	TRBJ2-3
TGTGCCAGCCCCACGGGCGGGAAGCTCTACGAGCAGTACTTC	CASPTGGKLYEQYF	14	-	TRBV14	-	TRBJ2-7
TGCGCCAGCAGCTTGGTTCTGGTAGCGGGGGTAGACAATGAGCAGTTCTTC	CASSLVLVAGVDNEQFF	17	-	TRBV5-1	TRBD2	TRBJ2-1
TGTGCCAGCAGCCCCTGGGGCACTAGCGGGGGGAATGAGCAGTACTTC	CASSPWGTSGGNEQYF	16	-	TRBV7-2	TRBD2	TRBJ2-4
TGTGCCAGCAGTCTCCAGTTTGGTGGCTACACCTTC	CASSLQFGGYTF	12	-	TRBV28	-	TRBJ1-2
TGTGCCAGCAGCGGGGAGGGGGGGAAGAACACTGAAGCTTTCTTT	CASSGEGGKNTEAFF	15	few	TRBV7-9	-	TRBJ1-1
TGTGCCAGTAGTCGTCAGGGGGGACGCGAGCAGTACTTC	CASSRQGGREQYF	13	-	TRBV19	-	TRBJ2-7
TGTGCCAGCAGCTTACAGGGCTGGGCCTCCTACAATGAGCAGTTCTTC	CASSLQGWASYNEQFF	16	few	TRBV7-2	-	TRBJ2-1
TGTGCCAGCAGTGCCGGGACAGTGGCCCAGCATTTT	CASSAGTVAQHF	12	few	TRBV2	TRBD1	TRBJ1-5
TGTGCCAGCAGCCAAGAGGGTAGCGGGAGGGCCGAGCAGTTCTTC	CASSQEGSGRAEQFF	15	-	TRBV3-1	TRBD2	TRBJ2-1
TGTGCCAGCAGCTTAGGATGGAGTCTCGGGACTTTCTTT	CASSLGWSLGTFF	13	-	TRBV7-9	-	TRBJ1-1
TGTGCCAGCAGCTTAGGACAGGAGGTTGGCTACACCTTC	CASSLGQEVGYTF	13	-	TRBV7-2	-	TRBJ1-2